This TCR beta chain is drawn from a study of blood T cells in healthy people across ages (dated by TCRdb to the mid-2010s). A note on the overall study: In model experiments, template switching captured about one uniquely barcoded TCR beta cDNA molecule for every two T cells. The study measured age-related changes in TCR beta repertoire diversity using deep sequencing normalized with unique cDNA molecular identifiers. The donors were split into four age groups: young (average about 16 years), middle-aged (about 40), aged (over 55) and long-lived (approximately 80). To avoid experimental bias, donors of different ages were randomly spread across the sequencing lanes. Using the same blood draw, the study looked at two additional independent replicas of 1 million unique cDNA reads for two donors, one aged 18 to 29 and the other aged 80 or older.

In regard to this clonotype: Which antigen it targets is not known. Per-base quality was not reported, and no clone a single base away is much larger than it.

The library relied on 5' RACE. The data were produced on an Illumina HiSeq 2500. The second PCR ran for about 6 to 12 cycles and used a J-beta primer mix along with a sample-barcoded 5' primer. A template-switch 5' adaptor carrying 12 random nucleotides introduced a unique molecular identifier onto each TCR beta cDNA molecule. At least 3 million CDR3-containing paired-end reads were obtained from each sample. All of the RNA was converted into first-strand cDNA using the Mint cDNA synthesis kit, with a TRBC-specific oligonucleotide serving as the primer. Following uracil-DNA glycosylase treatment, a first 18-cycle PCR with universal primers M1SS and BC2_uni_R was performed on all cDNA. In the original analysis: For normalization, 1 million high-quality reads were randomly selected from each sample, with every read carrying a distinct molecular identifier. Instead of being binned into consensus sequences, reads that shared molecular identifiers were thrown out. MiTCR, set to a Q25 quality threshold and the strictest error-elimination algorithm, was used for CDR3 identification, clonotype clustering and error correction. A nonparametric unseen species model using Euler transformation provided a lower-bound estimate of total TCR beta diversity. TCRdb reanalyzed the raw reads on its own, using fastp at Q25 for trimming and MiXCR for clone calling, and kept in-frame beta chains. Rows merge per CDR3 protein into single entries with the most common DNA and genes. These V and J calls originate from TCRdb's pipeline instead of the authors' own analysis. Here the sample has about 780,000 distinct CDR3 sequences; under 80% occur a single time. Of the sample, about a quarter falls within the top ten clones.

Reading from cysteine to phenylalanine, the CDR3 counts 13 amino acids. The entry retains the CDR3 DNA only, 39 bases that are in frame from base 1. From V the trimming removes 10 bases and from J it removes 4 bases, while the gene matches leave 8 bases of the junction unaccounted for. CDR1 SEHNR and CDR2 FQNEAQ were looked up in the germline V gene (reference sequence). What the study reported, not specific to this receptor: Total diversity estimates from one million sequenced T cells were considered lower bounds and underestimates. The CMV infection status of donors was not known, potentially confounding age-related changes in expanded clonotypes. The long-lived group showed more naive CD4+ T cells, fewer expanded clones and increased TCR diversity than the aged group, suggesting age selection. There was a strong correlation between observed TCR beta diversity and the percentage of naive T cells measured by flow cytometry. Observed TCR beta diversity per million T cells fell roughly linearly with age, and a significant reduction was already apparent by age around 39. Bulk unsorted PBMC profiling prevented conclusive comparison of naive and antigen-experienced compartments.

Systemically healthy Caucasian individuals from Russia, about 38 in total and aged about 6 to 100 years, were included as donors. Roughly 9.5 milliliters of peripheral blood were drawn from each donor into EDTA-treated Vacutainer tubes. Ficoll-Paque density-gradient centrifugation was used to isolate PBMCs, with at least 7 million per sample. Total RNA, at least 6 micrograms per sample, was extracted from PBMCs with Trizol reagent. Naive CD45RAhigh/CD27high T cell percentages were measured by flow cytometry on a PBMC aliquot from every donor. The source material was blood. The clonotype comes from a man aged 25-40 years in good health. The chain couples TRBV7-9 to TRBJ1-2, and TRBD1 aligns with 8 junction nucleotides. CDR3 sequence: CATSSGTGYGYTF. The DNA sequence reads TGTGCCACCTCCTCCGGGACAGGCTATGGCTACACCTTC.